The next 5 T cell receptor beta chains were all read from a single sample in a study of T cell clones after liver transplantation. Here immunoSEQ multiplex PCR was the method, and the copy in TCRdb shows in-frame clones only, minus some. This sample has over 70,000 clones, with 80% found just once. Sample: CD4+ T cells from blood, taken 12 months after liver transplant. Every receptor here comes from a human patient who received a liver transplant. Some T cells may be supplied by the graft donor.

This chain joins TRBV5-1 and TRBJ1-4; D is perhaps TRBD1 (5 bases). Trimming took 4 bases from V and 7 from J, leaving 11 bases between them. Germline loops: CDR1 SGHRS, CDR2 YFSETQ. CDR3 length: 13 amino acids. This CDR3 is CASSRGDGEKLFF. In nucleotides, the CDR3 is TGCGCCAGCAGCCGAGGGGACGGTGAAAAACTGTTTTTT.

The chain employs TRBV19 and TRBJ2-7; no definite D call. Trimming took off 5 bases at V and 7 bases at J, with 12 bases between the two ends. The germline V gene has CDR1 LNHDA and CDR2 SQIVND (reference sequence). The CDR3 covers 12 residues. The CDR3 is CASSPLDGEQYF. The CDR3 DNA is TGTGCCAGTAGTCCCCTGGACGGAGAGCAGTACTTC.

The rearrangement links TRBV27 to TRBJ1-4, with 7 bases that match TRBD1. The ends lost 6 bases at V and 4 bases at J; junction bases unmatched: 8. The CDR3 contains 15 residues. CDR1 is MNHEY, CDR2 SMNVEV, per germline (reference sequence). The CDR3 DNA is TGTGCCAGCAGAGGAAGGGGGCGCGATAATGAAAAACTGTTTTTT. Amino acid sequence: CASRGRGRDNEKLFF.

In DNA, the CDR3 is TGCGCCAGCAGCTTGGGCCTAGCGGAATACTACGAGCAGTACTTC. It translates to CASSLGLAEYYEQYF. The rearrangement uses TRBV5-1 and TRBJ2-7; 7 bases match TRBD2. The CDR3 extends over 15 amino acids. In germline, CDR1 is SGHRS, CDR2 YFSETQ. V was clipped by 0 bases and J by 3 bases; unmatched bases: 6.

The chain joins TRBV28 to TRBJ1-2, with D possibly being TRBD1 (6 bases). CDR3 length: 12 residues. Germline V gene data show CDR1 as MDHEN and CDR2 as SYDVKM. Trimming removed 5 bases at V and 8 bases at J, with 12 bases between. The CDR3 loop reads CASSLQGWGYTF. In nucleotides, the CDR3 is TGTGCCAGCAGTCTACAGGGTTGGGGCTACACCTTC.